This T cell receptor beta chain was profiled in a study of blood T cell repertoires in COVID-19 (dated by TCRdb to 2018 to 2021). Regarding the study in general: The collaborator samples originated in the United States, Italy and Spain and spanned the acute and convalescent phases of COVID-19. Where HLA class I and class II types were available, the types were taken from metadata supplied by the sample provider, not from assay-based typing. Nearly every sample came with metadata listing a de-identified subject ID, COVID-19 status, age in years and sex. The repertoires were released in a freely available public database intended as a resource for research on the immune response to SARS-CoV-2. Subjects who had been exposed to COVID-19, were actively infected with it, or had recovered from it provided the deeply sampled blood TCRbeta repertoires that made up the dataset. The material from the prospective study consisted of cDNA or gDNA derived from T cells, B-cell-depleted T cells, or PBMCs. Samples came from the ongoing ImmuneRACE study (first 160 participants) plus 1,254 subjects from 6 global collaborators.

At the junction V is shortened by 7 bases and J by 7 bases, with 13 bases in between. Taken from cysteine to phenylalanine, the CDR3 has 13 residues. Left in the record is the CDR3 DNA by itself, 39 bases read in frame from the first base. Collaborating institutions collected whole blood in K2EDTA tubes following their own protocols. For TCRbeta analysis, collaborator samples were shipped as frozen whole blood, as isolated PBMCs, or as DNA extracted from either sample type. Regarding this clone: Its antigen specificity is not known. Base qualities are not provided; no much larger clone lies one nucleotide away.

Points the paper makes about the study in general: The quantity of clinical and demographic metadata differed by source and by participant and was supplied without curation.

TCRbeta CDR3 regions were amplified from genomic DNA using the immunoSEQ Assay, a bias-controlled multiplex PCR. The authors' analysis ran thus. The number of nucleated cells in each sample was estimated by amplification of reference gene primers within the assay. To quantify the absolute abundance of each unique TCRbeta CDR3 rearrangement, sequence reads were collapsed and filtered. For each sample, productive Simpson clonality was calculated as the square root of Simpson's diversity index over productive rearrangements. This immuneACCESS table, as held by TCRdb, lists in-frame sequences with V and J called but not all clones. Of the missing ones, under half trace to an unresolved V gene in checked studies; the others have no known cause. V and J calls and clone size are as listed in that table; D and trimming were resolved from the DNA. This sample is represented by 110,000 or so clones; around 76% of them were singletons. The leading ten clones occupy approximately 19% of the sample.

This receptor was identified in a woman in her 70s with acute or convalescent COVID-19. The sequencing input was peripheral blood. The receptor chain draws on TRBV12-3 or TRBV12-4 and TRBJ1-4, and perhaps TRBD1 as D gene, on 5 matching bases. The CDR3 reads as follows: CASTLIRGEKLFF. The DNA sequence is TGTGCCAGCACCCTGATAAGGGGTGAAAAACTGTTTTTT.